Listed below are T cell receptor beta chains from one sample, sequenced in a study of blood T cell repertoires in COVID-19. Data came from immunoSEQ multiplex PCR; TCRdb stores just in-frame clones and leaves some out. This table has 110,000 or so clones, 85% to 90% appearing once. Input material: peripheral blood. The origin of the receptors is a man between 65 and 80 years old with active or convalescent COVID-19. The CDR3 runs from the conserved cysteine through the conserved F or W. D genes are given only for firm matches. Rows may omit the clone size; those that give it use once, few, many or a size class.

-,TRBV19,TRBJ1-1,-,TGTGCCAGTAGTAAGACGGGAGGGGTAAAAGCTTTCTTT,CASSKTGGVKAFF
-,TRBV7-2,TRBJ1-2,TRBD1,TGTGCCAGCAGCTCTACAGGGGCTGCCTATGGCTACACCTTC,CASSSTGAAYGYTF
-,TRBV7-2,TRBJ1-5,-,TGTGCCAGCAGCTTAGGGCGGGAACGCAATCAGCCCCAGCATTTT,CASSLGRERNQPQHF
few,TRBV7-2,TRBJ1-1,-,TGTGCCAGCAGCTCCGCTTCTTGGAGCACTGAAGCTTTCTTT,CASSSASWSTEAFF
-,TRBV28,TRBJ1-2,TRBD1,TGTGCCAGCAGTTTATGGGAAGGACAGGGGACTTGGTATGGCTACACCTTC,CASSLWEGQGTWYGYTF
-,TRBV9,TRBJ1-5,TRBD1,TGTGCCAGCAGCGTATTCGGCCAGGAGACAAGGTTACAGGGGGAAATTAGCAATCAGCCCCAGCATTTT,CASSVFGQETRLQGEISNQPQHF
-,TRBV6-1,TRBJ2-7,-,TGTGCCAGCAGTGAAGTTGCAGGCTCCTACGAGCAGTACTTC,CASSEVAGSYEQYF
-,TRBV29-1,TRBJ1-2,-,TGCAGCGTTGAAGAATTAATGGGGAGGGAAGGCTACACCTTC,CSVEELMGREGYTF
-,TRBV6-5,TRBJ1-4,TRBD1,TGTGCCAGTGGACAGGGTGTGGAAAAACTGTTTTTT,CASGQGVEKLFF
-,TRBV29-1,TRBJ1-1,TRBD1,TGCAGCGTCGCGGGACAGGGGATGAACACTGAAGCTTTCTTT,CSVAGQGMNTEAFF
-,TRBV5-6,TRBJ1-6,-,TGTGCCAGCAGCTTGGCCCTCGCCGGGGAGAGCTCCTATAATTCACCCCTCCACTTT,CASSLALAGESSYNSPLHF
-,TRBV19,TRBJ1-4,TRBD1,TGTGCCAGTAGAAAGGGACAGCTTAATGAAAAACTGTTTTTT,CASRKGQLNEKLFF
once,TRBV28,TRBJ2-7,-,TGTGCCAGCAGTTTATCCCGAGGACTTAACGAGCAGTACTTC,CASSLSRGLNEQYF
-,TRBV5-1,TRBJ1-4,TRBD1,TGCGCCAGCAGCCTACAGGGGGCTGGGGAAAAACTGTTTTTT,CASSLQGAGEKLFF